This T cell receptor beta chain was identified during a study of siplizumab effects on memory and regulatory T cells. The V gene end was trimmed by 1 base and the J gene end by 3 bases; junction bases not matched to a gene: 6. CDR1 is SGHNT and CDR2 is YYREEE in the germline V gene (reference sequence). CDR3 size: 15 residues. A single count supports this clone. What it recognizes is unknown. The study's findings and limits: Just a small share of alloreactive clones was traced back to unstimulated subsets. Naive T cells apparently outstripped memory cells in diversity and seemed major alloresponse contributors. Roughly 75-97% of dividing CD4+ or CD8+ clones were without an attributable naive or memory phenotype.

TCRdb's table, derived via immunoSEQ multiplex PCR, lists solely in-frame clones and lacks some. The sample includes under 150,000 clones, approximately 94% seen only once; the top ten take under 2%. The receptor comes from a human donor in good health. The J gene is TRBJ1-2, the V gene TRBV5-4; 7 bases fit TRBD1. The sequenced sample was non-Treg CD4+ T cells sorted from blood. As DNA, the CDR3 is TGTGCCAGCAGCTTGCCCCGGACAGGCCACTATGGCTACACCTTC. This translates into CASSLPRTGHYGYTF.